The 8 T cell receptor beta chains reported below all come from one sample, sequenced in a study of blood T cell repertoires in COVID-19. The repertoire was sequenced with immunoSEQ multiplex PCR; TCRdb's copy has only in-frame clones and lacks some. The sample carries 250,000 to 300,000 clones, approximately 86% recorded once. The sample was peripheral blood. All receptors come from a young man with active or convalescent COVID-19.

The chain carries TRBV27 and TRBJ2-7; D possibly corresponds to TRBD1 (5 bases). CDR1 is MNHEY and CDR2 is SMNVEV in the germline V gene (reference sequence). The CDR3 is 14 residues long. V was pared by 5 bases and J by 0 bases, with 11 bases between. The CDR3 sequence: CASSSRVSSYEQYF. CDR3 nucleotide sequence: TGTGCCAGCAGTAGCAGGGTAAGCTCCTACGAGCAGTACTTC.

This clone showed up just once. This chain connects TRBV11-2 to TRBJ1-1; perhaps TRBD1 as D (6 bases). Between the trimmed V and J ends, which lost 1 base and 8 bases, there was a span of 20 bases. The CDR3 covers 16 residues. Germline loops: CDR1 SGHAT, CDR2 FQNNGV. The CDR3 DNA follows: TGTGCCAGCAGCTTAGTACGTCGGGGGGCGCGGCGGGAAGCTTTCTTT. It is translated as CASSLVRRGARREAFF.

The rearrangement joins TRBV2 to TRBJ1-2; 8 nucleotides align to TRBD1. The germline CDR1 and CDR2 sequences are SNHLY and FYNNEI. J was trimmed by 0 bases and V by 3 bases; bases with no gene match: 6. The CDR3 is made up of 16 amino acids. The chain's CDR3 is CASSDTGGRTNYGYTF. In nucleotides, the CDR3 is TGTGCCAGCAGTGACACAGGGGGTCGAACTAACTATGGCTACACCTTC.

The chain recombines TRBV5-1 with TRBJ1-1, with 8 bases lining up with TRBD1. This CDR3 contains 14 residues. Trimming at V came to 4 bases and at J to 4 bases, leaving 6 bases not matched to a gene. CDR1 and CDR2 (germline): SGHRS, YFSETQ. The CDR3 nucleotides read TGCGCCAGCAGCGGAGGACAGGGTGGCACTGAAGCTTTCTTT. It encodes CASSGGQGGTEAFF.

The rearrangement links TRBV19 to TRBJ2-7, with D perhaps TRBD2 (5 bases). The CDR3 loop spans 14 amino acids. V lost 4 bases and J lost 0, with 10 bases in between. Looked up from germline, CDR1 is LNHDA and CDR2 is SQIVND (reference sequence). The CDR3 here is CASSTGLSSYEQYF. The CDR3 DNA reads TGTGCCAGTAGTACCGGACTGAGCTCCTACGAGCAGTACTTC.

The chain couples TRBV27 to TRBJ1-1, with 7 bases identical to TRBD1. V trimming: 5 bases; J trimming: 4 bases; junction bases outside the gene matches: 7. The CDR3 is made up of 14 amino acids. The germline gives CDR1 MNHEY, CDR2 SMNVEV (reference sequence). The CDR3 coding sequence is TGTGCCAGCAGTATACGACAGGGAAGCACTGAAGCTTTCTTT. Translation: CASSIRQGSTEAFF.

This sequence joins TRBV30 and TRBJ1-1; D unclear. Trimming pared 8 bases from V and 8 bases from J, leaving 9 bases between. This CDR3 comprises 9 residues. CDR1 and CDR2 (germline): GTSNPN, SVGIG (reference sequence). The CDR3 loop reads CANSREAFF. CDR3 coding DNA: TGTGCCAACTCCCGGGAAGCTTTCTTT.

This chain connects TRBV19 to TRBJ1-2; 7 nucleotides agree with TRBD1. Germline V gene data show CDR1 as LNHDA and CDR2 as SQIVND (reference sequence). V shed 7 bases and J 8 bases; nucleotides not matched to a gene: 16. CDR3 length equals 15 residues. As DNA, the CDR3 is TGTGCCAGTAACCTGGGGACAGCCCTCTCGGGGGGCTACACCTTC. Its translation is CASNLGTALSGGYTF.